Listed here is a single T cell receptor (beta chain). Its antigen is undetermined. This sample is part of a study of vaccination effects on CD4 cells after COVID-19. About the research overall: After expansion with viral peptide pools in the ViraFEST assay, antigen-specific CD4+ T cells were sequenced. Study-wide points: Vaccine- and infection-induced clones showed marked clonal contraction late following vaccination.

CD4+ T cell isolation took place after 10 days of culture. Vaccine recipients lacked prior SARS-CoV-2 infection and had negative nucleocapsid antibodies. On days 3 and 7, fresh IL-2 medium replaced half the medium. Germline lookup yields CDR1 SEHNR and CDR2 FQNEAQ (reference sequence). CDR3 length: 15 amino acids. V lost 5 bases to trimming and J lost 0 bases, with 13 bases between them. Profiling relied on immunoSEQ multiplex PCR, and the TCRdb table lists in-frame clones only, not all of them. The sample consists of some 40,000 clones, approximately 75% of them appearing once. The sequence came from a human donor who received a COVID-19 vaccine. Sample: CD4+ T cells from PBMCs cultured without peptide, taken before COVID-19 vaccination. The genes are TRBV7-9 and TRBJ1-1; D might be TRBD1 (6 bases). The CDR3 region has the DNA TGTGCCAGCAGCCTGGGGGGGCAGCTGAACACTGAAGCTTTCTTT. It specifies CASSLGGQLNTEAFF.